The clone carrying this T cell receptor beta chain has a count of ten or more. Its antigen is still unknown. The record originates from a study of regulatory T cells in long-lasting Graves disease. Study findings and constraints: The persistent group shared 2,500 to 3,000 public clonotypes, more than the approximately 890 shared by new patients.

Sequencing libraries for TCR beta were prepared with iRepertoire HTBI primers and Arm-PCR of CDR3 regions. TCRdb called the multiplex PCR reads again in MiXCR, with one record for every CDR3 protein. This sample has about 310,000 distinct CDR3 sequences; 20% to 25% occur once, and the top ten carry around three fifths. As for time point: persistent/refractory GD, antithyroid drugs over 5 years with positive TRAb. From RNA extracted from PBMCs, the TCR library was made. The receptor comes from a female donor with Graves disease. The sequences come from peripheral blood mononuclear cells (PBMCs), collected when the disease was refractory, from a patient treated with antithyroid drugs.

The CDR3 is CASSSMAGYRGTQYF. DNA of the CDR3: TGTGCCAGCAGTTCGATGGCGGGCTATCGGGGGACCCAGTACTTC. The chain has TRBV12-3 or TRBV12-4 and TRBJ2-5; weak D call: TRBD2 (5 bases). The germline V and J ends were trimmed by 4 bases and 7 bases, with 19 bases remaining between them. The CDR3 is made up of 15 amino acids.